This record covers a single TCR beta chain. This sample is drawn from a study of blood T cell repertoires in COVID-19. Turning to the study itself: The origin of the acute and convalescent COVID-19 samples was the United States, Italy and Spain.

V was clipped by 1 base and J by 3 bases; unmatched bases: 3. This CDR3 has 14 residues. CDR1 is SGHVS, CDR2 FQNEAQ, per germline. Participants, about 18 to 100 years old, spanned about 26 US areas. Participants' reported clinical history set cohort assignment. Per the authors' pipeline: For nucleated cells, counts were estimated from reference gene primer amplification. Sequencing was performed with immunoSEQ multiplex PCR; in TCRdb, only in-frame clones are kept and a portion is missing. The V and J calls and clone size were taken over from that table, and D and trimming were inferred from the DNA. The data contain roughly 160,000 clones, 81% of them singletons.

This receptor was taken from a woman aged 40 to 50 with acute COVID-19. The sample comprised PBMCs or T cells enriched from blood (not recorded which). The chain links TRBV7-8 to TRBJ2-7, with 7 bases that match TRBD2. The CDR3 here is CASSLEAGIYEQYV. CDR3 nucleotides: TGTGCCAGCAGCTTAGAAGCGGGAATCTACGAGCAGTACGTC.